This TCR beta chain was sequenced during a study of CD8 T cells in ankylosing spondylitis. The CDR3 runs 15 residues. V lost 6 bases to trimming and J lost 6 bases; unmatched junction nucleotides: 13. The germline V gene encodes CDR1 WSHSY and CDR2 SAAADI. TCR beta libraries were made by quantitative 5'-RACE with molecular barcodes. Using its own MiXCR run on the 5' RACE reads, TCRdb lists one record per CDR3 protein. The sample yields 180,000 or so distinct CDR3 sequences, 11% seen once. This clonotype came up many times. Its antigen is undetermined. Study-wide findings and caveats: Disease-linked clones reportedly concentrated significantly in matched ankylosing spondylitis synovial fluid. Blood of patients with ankylosing spondylitis appeared to be characterized by a TCR beta motif of several highly homologous variants. Earlier authors reported some of these motif variants in reactive arthritis synovial fluid and blood.

Sequenced: blood, either unsorted or a sorted T cell fraction (not recorded which). The gene calls are TRBV10-2 and TRBJ1-1; 7 bases agree with TRBD1. The sequence came from a male donor with ankylosing spondylitis or in good health (not recorded which). CDR3 amino acids: CASSEGQSLFAEAFF. As DNA, the CDR3 is TGCGCCAGCAGCGAGGGACAGTCCCTATTCGCTGAAGCTTTCTTT.